This T cell receptor (beta chain) is from a study of molecular identifiers for immune sequencing clone quantification. Study-level information: In the replicates, RNA derived from around 18,000 or 91,000 naive CD8 cells was divided into five parts, and four were sequenced.

Listed TCR primers, together with previously described methods, were used for the bulk TCR libraries. TCRdb re-called the PCR reads with MiXCR, one entry per CDR3 protein. The table shows about half a million distinct CDR3 sequences, with roughly 25% occurring only once. This clonotype was observed many times. V was pared by 3 bases and J by 3 bases, with 12 bases between. Germline CDR1 MNHEY, CDR2 SMNVEV (reference sequence). The CDR3 runs 14 residues. The sequenced sample consisted of naive CD8+ T cells from blood, with Jurkat cell RNA spiked in. Indicated subset: FACS-sorted CD8+CD4-CCR7+CD45RA+ naive T cells. The chain has TRBV27 and TRBJ2-7; perhaps D is TRBD1 or TRBD2 (6 bases each). The clonotype was recovered from a human donor in good health. Some libraries in this study had Jurkat cell RNA spiked in. DNA of the CDR3: TGTGCCAGCAGTTTGGGGGGCCCTAGCTACGAGCAGTACTTC. Translation: CASSLGGPSYEQYF.